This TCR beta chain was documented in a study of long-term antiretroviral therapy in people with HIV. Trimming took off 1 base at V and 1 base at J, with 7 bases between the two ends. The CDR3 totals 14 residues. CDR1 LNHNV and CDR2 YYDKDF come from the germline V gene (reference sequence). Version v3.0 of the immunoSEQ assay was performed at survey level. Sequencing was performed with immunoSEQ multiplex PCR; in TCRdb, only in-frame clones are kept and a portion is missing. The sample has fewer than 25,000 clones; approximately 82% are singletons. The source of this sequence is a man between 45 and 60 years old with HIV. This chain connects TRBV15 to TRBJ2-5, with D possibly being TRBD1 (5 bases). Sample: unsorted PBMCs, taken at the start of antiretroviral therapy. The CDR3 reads CATSRGQFQETQYF. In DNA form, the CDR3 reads TGTGCCACCAGCAGAGGACAGTTCCAAGAGACCCAGTACTTC.